These T cell receptor beta chains were read from a single sample in a study of metastatic and nonmetastatic thyroid tumors. With MiXCR, TCRdb reprocessed the PCR reads. The sample contains some 14,000 clones, 34% of which appear only once. The sample consisted of tumor tissue. The receptors here all came from a male donor with papillary thyroid cancer or a benign thyroid nodule (not recorded which). Some clones in this sample may be carry-over from other donors' samples. Each CDR3 is given with its conserved first and last residue. D genes are given only for firm matches. Expanded clones are given a class, and other clones once, few, many or no size at all.

TGCGCCAGCAGCTTTGGAAGTTACTCTGGAAACACCATATATTTT	CASSFGSYSGNTIYF	TRBJ1-3	.	.	TRBV5-1
TGTGCCAGTAGGCCCGGGGGCGGACGACGCGGTACGCAGTATTTT	CASRPGGGRRGTQYF	TRBJ2-3	many	.	TRBV19
TGTTCCAGCAGCTTAGCGAAGGACACCGGGAAGCTGTTTTTT	CSSSLAKDTGKLFF	TRBJ2-2	.	.	TRBV7-9
TGTGCCAGTAGCCGGGGACAGACCCCTGAAGCTTTCTTT	CASSRGQTPEAFF	TRBJ1-1	many	TRBD1	TRBV19
TGTGCCAGCAGCTTGACCCCAGGGGGGGAGACCCAGTACTTC	CASSLTPGGETQYF	TRBJ2-5	.	.	TRBV5-5
TGTGCCAGCCCCCGACAGTCCGGGAATGAGCAGTTCTTC	CASPRQSGNEQFF	TRBJ2-1	.	.	TRBV2
TGTGCCAGAAGTTGGGGACTGAGATTTGGGGAGACCCAGTACTTC	CARSWGLRFGETQYF	TRBJ2-5	.	.	TRBV12-3/TRBV12-4
TGCAGTGCTCCCCGGACAGGGGCGCCGAACACTGAAGCTTTCTTT	CSAPRTGAPNTEAFF	TRBJ1-1	many	TRBD1	TRBV20-1
TGTGCCAGCAGGGGGACGGTCCGAGCTGAAGCCTTCTTT	CASRGTVRAEAFF	TRBJ1-1	.	.	TRBV28
TGCAGGGCTAGAGATCACGGGGGGCGGAATGGGAACACTGAAGCTTTCTTT	CRARDHGGRNGNTEAFF	TRBJ1-1	.	.	TRBV20-1
TGTGCCAGCAGTCCCCCTCCCCAAGGAGCTTACTACGAGCAGTACTTC	CASSPPPQGAYYEQYF	TRBJ2-7	few	.	TRBV27
TGTGCCAGCAGTTTTGAGGGGAAGGGCTACGAGCAGTACTTC	CASSFEGKGYEQYF	TRBJ2-7	.	.	TRBV12-3/TRBV12-4
TGCAGTGCTAGGGAAGTCCCCCGGGGCACAGATACGCAGTATTTT	CSAREVPRGTDTQYF	TRBJ2-3	medium-sized	.	TRBV20-1
TGCAGCGGTTTTACGGATACTCAAGAGACCCAGTACTTC	CSGFTDTQETQYF	TRBJ2-5	few	.	TRBV29-1
TGTGCCAGCAGTGGGAGCGAGAGCTCCTACAATGAGCAGTTCTTC	CASSGSESSYNEQFF	TRBJ2-1	medium-sized	.	TRBV27
TGTGCCAGCAGCACAGACAGGCTCCCTCTTCATGGCTACACCTTC	CASSTDRLPLHGYTF	TRBJ1-2	medium-sized	.	TRBV9
TGTGCCAGTAGTATTTCCGGGAGGCTCCGCAACAATGAGCAGTTCTTC	CASSISGRLRNNEQFF	TRBJ2-1	many	TRBD2	TRBV19
TGTGCCAGCAGCTTATTAAACGGGGCCAACGTCCTGACTTTC	CASSLLNGANVLTF	TRBJ2-6	many	.	TRBV7-2
TGCAGTGCTACCAACCGGATGACAGGAGCCTACGAGCAGTACTTC	CSATNRMTGAYEQYF	TRBJ2-7	medium-sized	.	TRBV20-1
TGTGCCAGCAGCGATAGCTATAATTCACCCCTCCACTTT	CASSDSYNSPLHF	TRBJ1-6	large	.	TRBV6-1
TGTGCCAGCAGCCAAGGTTTAAGCGGCGCTGTAGCTTTCTTT	CASSQGLSGAVAFF	TRBJ1-1	.	.	TRBV14
TGTGCCAGCAGTTACTCTGGGGCAGGGGAAGCTTTCTTT	CASSYSGAGEAFF	TRBJ1-1	.	.	TRBV6-2/TRBV6-3
TGTGCCAGCAGTTTGATGCCCCACCTTATGAACACTGAAGCTTTCTTT	CASSLMPHLMNTEAFF	TRBJ1-1	many	.	TRBV27
TGCAGTGCTAGAGGGACTAGCGGGAAATTCTACGAGCAGTACTTC	CSARGTSGKFYEQYF	TRBJ2-7	medium-sized	TRBD2	TRBV20-1
TGCGCCAGCACCCCTGGGGCCAACGTCCTGACTTTC	CASTPGANVLTF	TRBJ2-6	.	.	TRBV5-1
TGCAGTGGACGACAGGGCGCAGATACGCAGTATTTT	CSGRQGADTQYF	TRBJ2-3	.	TRBD1	TRBV20-1
TGCGTCAGCAGCTCCTACAGAGATCAGCCCCAGCATTTT	CVSSSYRDQPQHF	TRBJ1-5	once	.	TRBV5-1
TGTGCCAGCAGTTACAGGCAGGGTGGGCCGAACACTGAAGCTTTCTTT	CASSYRQGGPNTEAFF	TRBJ1-1	few	.	TRBV6-2/TRBV6-3
TGCGCCAGCAGCAATGTTTCGGGACAGGGGGCTTATGAGCAGTTCTTC	CASSNVSGQGAYEQFF	TRBJ2-1	.	TRBD1	TRBV5-1
TGTGCCAGCAGCTTAAATCTAGCGGGAGGAGGCGAGCAGTACTTC	CASSLNLAGGGEQYF	TRBJ2-7	many	TRBD2	TRBV7-8
TGTGCCACAAGCCGAGGTGGGATGGGAGGGCCGCCCAACGAGCAGTACTTC	CATSRGGMGGPPNEQYF	TRBJ2-7	.	TRBD2	TRBV7-6
TGTGCCAGTAGTATTGTGCGTAGCGCGGTTAACGAGCAGTACTTC	CASSIVRSAVNEQYF	TRBJ2-7	medium-sized	.	TRBV19
TGTGCCAGCAGCCGACTAGCGGGGGACTACGAGCAGTACTTC	CASSRLAGDYEQYF	TRBJ2-7	medium-sized	TRBD2	TRBV3-1
TGTGCCAGCAGCGAACAGCTCAACAATCAGCCCCAGCATTTT	CASSEQLNNQPQHF	TRBJ1-5	.	.	TRBV6-4
TGCGCCGCGGGGGGCAGCTACTACGAGCTGTACTTC	CAAGGSYYELYF	TRBJ2-7	.	TRBD2	TRBV27
TGTGCCAGCAGTTTACAAAGTGAGCAGTTCTTC	CASSLQSEQFF	TRBJ2-1	medium-sized	.	TRBV12-3/TRBV12-4
TGTGCCAGCAGCCTCTGGAATAGCGGGAGAGATACGCAGTATTTT	CASSLWNSGRDTQYF	TRBJ2-3	.	TRBD2	TRBV16
TGCAGTGCTAGTGGAGGCGTGGGGGGAAATGAGCAGTTCTTC	CSASGGVGGNEQFF	TRBJ2-1	.	.	TRBV20-1
TGTGCCAGCACCGCCCTAGGGACCGACGGAGGCGAGCAGTACTTC	CASTALGTDGGEQYF	TRBJ2-7	few	.	TRBV6-1
TGTGCCAGCTCACCTTACAGTGAGGAGCAGTTCTTC	CASSPYSEEQFF	TRBJ2-1	many	.	TRBV18
.	CASILGDVISREQFF	TRBJ2-1	few	.	TRBV27
TGTGCCAGCATCCATCAGGAGGGAGGGAACTATGGCTACACCTTC	CASIHQEGGNYGYTF	TRBJ1-2	.	.	TRBV6-1
TGTGCCAGCAGTTCCTTCTTACTAGCGGGGGTCACAGATACGCAGTATTTT	CASSSFLLAGVTDTQYF	TRBJ2-3	medium-sized	TRBD2	TRBV6-5
TGTATTTCCGGGTTTGAGCAGTTCTTC	CISGFEQFF	TRBJ2-1	few	.	TRBV20-1
TGCAGTGCTCCATCGGCGGTAGCTGGCTCCTACAATGAGCAGTTCTTC	CSAPSAVAGSYNEQFF	TRBJ2-1	many	.	TRBV20-1
TGTGCCAGCAGTCCGATTGGAGGGTCCGGGGAGCTGTTTTTT	CASSPIGGSGELFF	TRBJ2-2	many	.	TRBV27
TGTGCCAGCATCGAGGCTGGGGCCAACGTCCTGACTTTC	CASIEAGANVLTF	TRBJ2-6	few	.	TRBV28
TGTGCCAGCTCACCTACAGGGACGGCCCTCGCTCACAAACAAACCTATGGCTACACCTTC	CASSPTGTALAHKQTYGYTF	TRBJ1-2	.	.	TRBV18
TGCAGTGCTGTGCAGGGGGTAGCCCAGCATTTT	CSAVQGVAQHF	TRBJ1-5	.	TRBD1	TRBV20-1
TGCAGTGCTAGAGATGGTACAGACGAGCAGTACTTC	CSARDGTDEQYF	TRBJ2-7	.	.	TRBV20-1
TGTGCCAGCAGTAGCCGTCCCGGCGCCTATAATTCACCCCTCCACTTT	CASSSRPGAYNSPLHF	TRBJ1-6	.	.	TRBV6-1
TGTGCCAGCTCCTTGGGACACCACCGTGACACTGAAGCTTTCTTT	CASSLGHHRDTEAFF	TRBJ1-1	many	.	TRBV18
TGCAGCGTTGAAGGGACAGACCACAATGAGCAGTTCTTC	CSVEGTDHNEQFF	TRBJ2-1	many	.	TRBV29-1
TGTGCCAGCAGCTTAAATCTGAACTCACCCCTCCACTTT	CASSLNLNSPLHF	TRBJ1-6	many	.	TRBV7-3
TGCAGTGCTAGGATGGACGGCAACACTGAAGCTTTCTTT	CSARMDGNTEAFF	TRBJ1-1	many	.	TRBV20-1
TGTGCCAGCAGGCCGGGACAGGGTGGCTGGGAGCTGTTTTTT	CASRPGQGGWELFF	TRBJ2-2	.	TRBD1	TRBV7-2
TGTGCCAGCTCGATAGGGGTTGAGATGGAGCAGTACTTC	CASSIGVEMEQYF	TRBJ2-7	.	.	TRBV18
TGTGCCAGCAGCCCCGGGACAGGCTACGAGCAGTACTTC	CASSPGTGYEQYF	TRBJ2-7	many	TRBD1	TRBV13
TGCGCCAGCAGCTTGGGCGGTCCTGGGACAGGAAACACCATATATTTT	CASSLGGPGTGNTIYF	TRBJ1-3	.	.	TRBV5-1